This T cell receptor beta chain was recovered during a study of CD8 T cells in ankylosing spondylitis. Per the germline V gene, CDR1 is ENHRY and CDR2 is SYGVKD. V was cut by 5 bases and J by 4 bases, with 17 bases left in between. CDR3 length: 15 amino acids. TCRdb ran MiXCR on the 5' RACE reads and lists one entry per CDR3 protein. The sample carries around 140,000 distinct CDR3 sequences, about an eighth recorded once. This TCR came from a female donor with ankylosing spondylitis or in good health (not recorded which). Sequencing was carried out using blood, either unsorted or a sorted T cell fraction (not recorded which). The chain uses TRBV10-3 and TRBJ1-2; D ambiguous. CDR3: CAISFKSGETYGYTF. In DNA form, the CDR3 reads TGTGCCATCAGTTTTAAATCCGGGGAAACCTATGGCTACACCTTC.